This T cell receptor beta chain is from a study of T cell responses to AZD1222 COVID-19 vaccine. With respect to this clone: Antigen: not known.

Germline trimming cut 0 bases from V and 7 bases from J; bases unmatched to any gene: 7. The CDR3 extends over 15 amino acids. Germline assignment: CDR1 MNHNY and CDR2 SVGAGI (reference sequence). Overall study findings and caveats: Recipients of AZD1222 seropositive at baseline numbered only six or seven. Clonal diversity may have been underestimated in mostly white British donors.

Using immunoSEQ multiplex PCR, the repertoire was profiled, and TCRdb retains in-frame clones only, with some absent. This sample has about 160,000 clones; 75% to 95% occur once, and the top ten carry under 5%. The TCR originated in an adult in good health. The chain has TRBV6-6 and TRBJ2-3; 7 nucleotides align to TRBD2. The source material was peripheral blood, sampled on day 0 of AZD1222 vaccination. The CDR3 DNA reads TGTGCCAGCAGTTACTCGCGGGAGACCCCCCATACGCAGTATTTT. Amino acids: CASSYSRETPHTQYF.